This T cell receptor beta chain emerged from a study of blood T cell repertoires in COVID-19. Germline CDR1 SGHTS, CDR2 YDEGEE. The CDR3 contains 15 residues. The V end lost 4 bases, the J end lost 0 bases, and 12 bases lay between the germline ends. In the original processing: Estimation of nucleated cell counts relied on the amplification of reference gene primers. Data came from immunoSEQ multiplex PCR; TCRdb stores just in-frame clones and leaves some out. That table gives V, J and clone size, and the DNA gave D and trimming. The sample includes around 190,000 clones, roughly four fifths of them seen just once.

V and J are TRBV5-8 and TRBJ2-3; D is unresolved. Sequenced: peripheral blood. The receptor was isolated from a human donor in a cohort sampled during active COVID-19. CDR3 nucleotides: TGTGCCAGCAGCGCCGGGTTATCTAGCACAGATACGCAGTATTTT. Translating gives CASSAGLSSTDTQYF.